This TCR beta chain is from a study of CD8 T cells in ankylosing spondylitis. Findings and caveats of the study: What seemed typical of ankylosing spondylitis blood was a TCR beta motif built from about 8 highly homologous variants.

Generation of TCR beta libraries employed quantitative 5'-RACE incorporating molecular barcodes. Via MiXCR, TCRdb re-called the 5' RACE reads, giving one row per CDR3 protein. Of 150,000 to 200,000 distinct CDR3 sequences listed, 13% are singletons. CDR1 is LNHNV, CDR2 YYDKDF, per germline (reference sequence). V was trimmed by 0 bases and J by 6 bases, leaving 9 bases between them. This CDR3 region has 14 residues. The sample holds many counts of this clonotype. Its antigen remains unidentified. The receptor's source is a female donor with ankylosing spondylitis or in good health (not recorded which). Sequencing was carried out using blood, either unsorted or a sorted T cell fraction (not recorded which). V gene TRBV15 combines with J gene TRBJ1-5; a possible D gene is TRBD1 (5 bases). The CDR3 DNA sequence: TGTGCCACCAGCAGAGATAGGGGATTTCAGCCCCAGCATTTT. As protein: CATSRDRGFQPQHF.